The 4 T cell receptor beta chains in this list originate from one sample, sequenced in a study of blood T cell repertoires in COVID-19. Produced via immunoSEQ multiplex PCR; TCRdb's table is partial and in-frame only. The table has 200,000 to 300,000 clones, more than 85% seen once. The sample was peripheral blood. These TCRs come from a young adult with COVID-19, enrolled during active disease.

The CDR3 nucleotides are TGTGCCAGCAGCCGTCTAGCTTACGAGCAGTACTTC. As protein: CASSRLAYEQYF. This chain connects TRBV11-2 to TRBJ2-7, with D possibly TRBD2 on 5 matching bases. The CDR3 is 12 amino acids. Trimming removed 5 bases from V and 4 bases from J, with 9 bases in between. CDR1 SGHAT and CDR2 FQNNGV come from the germline V gene.

V gene TRBV7-8 combines with J gene TRBJ2-7; D is uncertain. The V end lost 1 base, the J end lost 6 bases, and 4 bases lay between the germline ends. CDR1 and CDR2 (germline): SGHVS, FQNEAQ. The CDR3 loop spans 11 amino acids. CDR3 loop: CASSLVGEQYF. DNA for the CDR3: TGTGCCAGCAGCTTAGTCGGCGAGCAGTACTTC.

A single count supports this clone. The chain employs TRBV12-3 or TRBV12-4 and TRBJ1-5; D is undetermined. This CDR3 contains 12 residues. V gave up 5 bases and J gave up 5 bases, with 7 bases separating them. Here the CDR3 DNA reads TGTGCCAGCAGTCTCGGGTATCAGCCCCAGCATTTT. It translates to CASSLGYQPQHF.

The rearrangement links TRBV5-5 to TRBJ2-7; TRBD1 is a possible D gene (6 bases). The CDR3 has 13 amino acids. Trimming left V 4 bases short and J 6 bases short, with 14 bases between. The germline CDR1 and CDR2 sequences are SGHKS and YYEKEE (reference sequence). CDR3 bases: TGTGCCAGCAGCCAGAACAGGGCGAGCGAGCAGTACTTC. Encoded protein: CASSQNRASEQYF.